These 29 T cell receptor beta chains were sequenced from one sample in a study of cytomegalovirus exposure and HLA in healthy donors. The PCR made use of 60 Vbeta and 13 Jbeta primers. Assay used: immunoSEQ multiplex PCR; TCRdb lists only in-frame clones, some missing. Seen here are about 200,000 clones, around 80% observed once, and the top ten hold nearly 4.5%. What was sequenced was PBMCs. The origin of the receptors is a woman aged 25 to 45 in good health and CMV-seropositive.

This clone was detected only a few times. The chain couples TRBV6-1 to TRBJ2-3; a possible D gene is TRBD1 (6 bases). In germline, CDR1 is MNHNS, CDR2 SASEGT. The CDR3 contains 13 residues. V was cut by 1 base and J by 4 bases, with 6 bases left in between. The DNA for the CDR3 is TGTGCCAGCAGTGAAGGGACAGCAGATACGCAGTATTTT. The encoded protein is CASSEGTADTQYF.

This clone was seen just once. The rearrangement uses TRBV6-1 and TRBJ1-4; D ambiguous. Germline CDR1 is MNHNS and CDR2 is SASEGT. The CDR3 consists of 13 residues. Between the trimmed V and J ends, which lost 7 bases and 8 bases, there was a span of 14 bases. Here the CDR3 reads CASTTTGREKLFF. The CDR3 DNA reads TGTGCCAGCACCACGACGGGAAGAGAAAAACTGTTTTTT.

The chain employs TRBV10-3 and TRBJ2-3, with TRBD1 identical over 8 bases. Per germline, CDR1 ENHRY and CDR2 SYGVKD. This CDR3 spans 16 amino acids. V lost 5 bases and J lost 2; bases outside the gene matches: 9. The CDR3 spells CAISIGTGGTTDTQYF. The CDR3 region has the DNA TGTGCCATCAGTATTGGGACAGGAGGTACCACAGATACGCAGTATTTT.

This clone was detected only a few times. V and J are TRBV18 and TRBJ1-5; no definite D call. The CDR3 contains 16 residues. Trimming stripped 3 bases from V and 0 bases from J, with 12 bases between. Germline V gives CDR1 KGHSH, CDR2 LQKENI. CDR3 coding DNA: TGTGCCAGCTCACCCTCATCAGTTCATAGCAATCAGCCCCAGCATTTT. The encoded protein is CASSPSSVHSNQPQHF.

J is TRBJ1-1 and V is TRBV29-1, with TRBD1 as a possible D gene (5 bases). Germline V lookup: CDR1 SQVTM, CDR2 ANQGSEA. This CDR3 comprises 14 residues. Trimming left V 7 bases short and J 5 bases short, with 20 bases between. The CDR3 nucleotides are TGCAGCGGGGTGGTTCCGGGGGTTTGGACTGAAGCTTTCTTT. Its translation: CSGVVPGVWTEAFF.

The rearrangement links TRBV7-6 to TRBJ2-1, with 10 bases fitting TRBD1. The CDR3 is 13 residues long. V shed 6 bases, J shed 7 bases, and the junction held 3 bases outside the gene matches. The germline V gene encodes CDR1 SGHVS and CDR2 FNYEAQ. Written as DNA, the CDR3 is TGTGCCAGCAGGGACAGGGGGTCGAATGAGCAGTTCTTC. This translates into CASRDRGSNEQFF.

The chain combines TRBV6-8 with TRBJ2-2, with D perhaps matching TRBD1 (6 bases). This CDR3 spans 17 amino acids. V lost 10 bases to trimming and J lost 5 bases, with 26 bases between them. Germline CDR1 is MNHGY and CDR2 is SAAAGT. CDR3 sequence: CANLPRSGQGSTGELFF. Here the CDR3 DNA reads TGTGCCAACTTACCCCGGTCTGGGCAGGGGAGTACCGGGGAGCTGTTTTTT.

This clone was detected a few times. The chain combines TRBV5-4 with TRBJ2-2; TRBD1 agrees at 10 bases. Germline CDR1 and CDR2: SGHNT and YYREEE (reference sequence). V shed 3 bases, J shed 0 bases, and the junction held 2 bases outside the gene matches. This CDR3 is built from 16 residues. CDR3 sequence: CASSWDRGTNTGELFF. Here the CDR3 DNA reads TGTGCCAGCAGCTGGGACAGGGGAACGAACACCGGGGAGCTGTTTTTT.

This chain uses TRBV18 with TRBJ1-2; D ambiguous. The CDR3 contains 15 residues. The germline V gene encodes CDR1 KGHSH and CDR2 LQKENI. V was trimmed by 6 bases and J by 0 bases, leaving 14 bases between them. The CDR3 DNA reads TGTGCCAGCTCCCGGGAGGCGCTCCCTAACTATGGCTACACCTTC. Its translation is CASSREALPNYGYTF.

This clone came up a few times. The chain combines TRBV18 with TRBJ1-4, with 7 bases lining up with TRBD1. J gave up 3 bases and V 4 bases, and 2 bases lay outside the gene matches. CDR3 length equals 14 residues. Germline-derived CDR1 and CDR2 are KGHSH and LQKENI. The CDR3 sequence is CASSRGTANEKLFF. CDR3 DNA sequence: TGTGCCAGCTCACGAGGGACAGCTAATGAAAAACTGTTTTTT. The full variable domain, its missing parts supplied by reference TRBV18 and TRBJ1-4, is NAGVMQNPRHLVRRRGQEARLRCSPMKGHSHVYWYRQLPEEGLKFMVYLQKENIIDESGMPKERFSAEFPKEGPSILRIQQVVRGDSAAYFCASSRGTANEKLFFGSGTQLSVL.

The V and J genes are TRBV7-2 and TRBJ1-1; D uncertain. V was shortened by 4 bases and J by 4 bases, with 16 bases between the two germline ends. The length of the CDR3 is 15 residues. Germline V lookup: CDR1 SGHTA, CDR2 FQGNSA. As DNA, the CDR3 is TGTGCCAGCAGCTATGGGAGGGCAGTTAGCACTGAAGCTTTCTTT. It specifies CASSYGRAVSTEAFF.

The chain couples TRBV6-1 to TRBJ2-5; D perhaps matches TRBD1 (5 bases). V shed 4 bases and J shed 1 base, with 7 bases lying between them. CDR3 length: 13 amino acids. CDR1 is MNHNS, CDR2 SASEGT, per germline. The CDR3 DNA is TGTGCCAGCAGTGTTGACAGCCAAGAGACCCAGTACTTC. This sequence encodes CASSVDSQETQYF.

The chain couples TRBV7-8 to TRBJ1-2; tentative D call: TRBD1 (6 bases). Looked up from germline, CDR1 is SGHVS and CDR2 is FQNEAQ. Trimming took 5 bases from V and 4 from J, leaving 14 bases between them. This CDR3 has 14 residues. CDR3 region: CASSRRVGAYGYTF. For the CDR3, the DNA is TGTGCCAGCAGCCGACGAGTGGGGGCCTATGGCTACACCTTC.

The rearrangement links TRBV23-1 to TRBJ1-2; possible D gene TRBD1, 5 bases. TRBV23-1 is designated an ORF whose function remains uncertain. V was pared by 0 bases and J by 8 bases, with 13 bases between. This CDR3 is built from 14 residues. The CDR3 here is CASSQSWGGRGYTF. For the CDR3, the DNA is TGCGCCAGCAGTCAATCCTGGGGGGGAAGGGGCTACACCTTC.

The chain joins TRBV6-1 to TRBJ2-1, with D maybe TRBD2 (6 bases). V lost 5 bases and J 4 bases, leaving 12 bases between the germline ends. Germline V gene sequence: CDR1 MNHNS, CDR2 SASEGT. CDR3 length: 14 residues. For the CDR3, the DNA is TGTGCCAGCAGTAACCGGGACTTATACAATGAGCAGTTCTTC. It translates to CASSNRDLYNEQFF.

This chain links TRBV2 with TRBJ1-4; D is perhaps TRBD1 (6 bases). Germline V lookup: CDR1 SNHLY, CDR2 FYNNEI. The CDR3 loop spans 16 amino acids. V dropped 7 bases and J dropped 4 bases, with 19 bases sitting between them. Here the CDR3 DNA reads TGTGCCAGCACCCAATACGGGGGGCGGGGTAATGAAAAACTGTTTTTT. This sequence encodes CASTQYGGRGNEKLFF.

The count of this clone is one. The J gene is TRBJ2-3, the V gene TRBV6-6, with D uncertain. The CDR3 covers 12 residues. Germline V gene sequence: CDR1 MNHNY, CDR2 SVGAGI (reference sequence). V lost 6 bases to trimming and J lost 1 base, with 5 bases between them. CDR3 region: CASSRGTDTQYF. The CDR3, as DNA: TGTGCCAGCAGCCGGGGCACAGATACGCAGTATTTT.

The chain combines TRBV29-1 with TRBJ2-7, with 7 bases matching TRBD2. The germline gives CDR1 SQVTM, CDR2 ANQGSEA. Germline trimming cut 1 base from V and 0 bases from J; bases unmatched to any gene: 9. The CDR3 consists of 16 residues. The CDR3 sequence is CSVEGLAGKSSYEQYF. The CDR3 nucleotides read TGCAGCGTTGAAGGGTTAGCGGGCAAAAGCTCCTACGAGCAGTACTTC.

This chain joins TRBV12-5 and TRBJ2-2; 9 bases agree with TRBD2. This CDR3 contains 16 residues. The junction had 8 bases not matched to a gene; V was cut back by 4 bases and J by 5 bases. Germline assignment: CDR1 LGHNT and CDR2 FRNRAP. This CDR3 reads CASGSGGGAGTGELFF. In DNA form, the CDR3 reads TGTGCTAGTGGTTCGGGCGGGGGGGCCGGGACCGGGGAGCTGTTTTTT.

The J gene is TRBJ1-4, the V gene TRBV7-9, with 7 bases matching TRBD1. CDR1 is SEHNR and CDR2 is FQNEAQ in the germline V gene (reference sequence). With 2 bases clipped from V and 3 bases from J, the junction kept 3 bases outside the gene matches. The CDR3 has 15 residues. CDR3 coding DNA: TGTGCCAGCAGCTTATTACAGGGGCCTAATGAAAAACTGTTTTTT. The encoded protein is CASSLLQGPNEKLFF.

The rearrangement joins TRBV7-5 to TRBJ1-2. TRBV7-5 is a pseudogene locus. CDR3 size: 10 residues. The CDR3 sequence is CARSRYGYTF. CDR3 nucleotide sequence: TGTGCCAGAAGCCGCTATGGCTACACCTTC.

The CDR3 nucleotides read TGCGCCAGCAGCCAAGTCCTTCTTGGAAACACCATATATTTT. Amino acid sequence: CASSQVLLGNTIYF. The gene calls are TRBV4-1 and TRBJ1-3; D is ambiguous. The CDR3 totals 14 residues. Trimming shortened V by 1 base and J by 3 bases, and 7 bases separated the two germline ends. The V gene's germline CDR1 is MGHRA and CDR2 YSYEKL.

This chain joins TRBV18 and TRBJ1-2; D might be TRBD1 (6 bases). This CDR3 is 15 amino acids long. CDR1 KGHSH and CDR2 LQKENI come from the germline V gene. V lost 4 bases, J lost 3 bases, and 15 bases lay in between. CDR3: CASSLYDRTDYGYTF. The CDR3 nucleotides read TGTGCCAGCTCACTATATGACAGGACGGACTATGGCTACACCTTC.

The J gene is TRBJ1-2, the V gene TRBV5-4; TRBD1 agrees at 7 bases. V shed 4 bases and J 7 bases; nucleotides not matched to a gene: 4. Germline V gene data show CDR1 as SGHNT and CDR2 as YYREEE (reference sequence). The CDR3 covers 12 residues. The CDR3 spells CASSTGAVGYTF. Written as DNA, the CDR3 is TGTGCCAGCAGCACAGGGGCCGTTGGCTACACCTTC.

The V gene is TRBV4-3, the J gene TRBJ2-7; no firm D call. The CDR3 sequence is 13 residues long. Trimming removed 3 bases at V and 2 bases at J, with 8 bases between. Germline V CDR1 and CDR2: LGHNA, YSLEER. The CDR3 DNA reads as TGCGCCAGCAGCCAGGCCGTTACCTACGAGCAGTACTTC. It yields the protein CASSQAVTYEQYF.

The CDR3 protein is CASSPGTGGVYGYTF. The CDR3 coding sequence is TGCGCCAGCAGCCCGGGGACAGGGGGCGTCTATGGCTACACCTTC. The chain is built from TRBV4-3 and TRBJ1-2, with 12 bases identical to TRBD1. Germline V gene lookup returns CDR1 LGHNA and CDR2 YSLEER. This CDR3 has 15 amino acids. Trimming removed 4 bases from V and 4 bases from J; junction bases left unmatched: 4.

The V call is TRBV13, the J call TRBJ2-5; tentatively, D is TRBD1 (7 bases). There are 17 residues in the CDR3. Germline V gene data show CDR1 as PRHDT and CDR2 as FYEKMQ (reference sequence). Trimming removed 5 bases from V and 0 bases from J, with 19 bases in between. The CDR3, as DNA: TGTGCCAGCAGCCCCGGGGCCTCAGGGGGGTACCAAGAGACCCAGTACTTC. This encodes CASSPGASGGYQETQYF.

J is TRBJ2-2 and V is TRBV4-2; D remains ambiguous. Trimming took 0 bases from V and 5 from J, leaving 10 bases between them. The germline V gene has CDR1 LGHNA and CDR2 YNFKEQ. The CDR3 contains 15 residues. Here the CDR3 DNA reads TGTGCCAGCAGCCAAGAGCTACTTCTTACCGGGGAGCTGTTTTTT. Translation gives CASSQELLLTGELFF.

This CDR3 is CASSQEGHYSGANVLTF. CDR3 in DNA: TGCGCCAGCAGCCAAGAAGGACACTACTCTGGGGCCAACGTCCTGACTTTC. This rearrangement joins TRBV4-3 to TRBJ2-6, with D possibly matching TRBD1 (5 bases). Trimming shortened V by 0 bases and J by 0 bases, and 9 bases separated the two germline ends. The CDR3 consists of 17 residues. Germline V gene data show CDR1 as LGHNA and CDR2 as YSLEER.